These 10 T cell receptor beta chains originate from one sample sequenced in a study of tumor and adjacent non-tumor tissue in lung cancer. A modified ARM-PCR protocol with three rounds of nested PCR amplified TCRbeta. TCRdb reprocessed the multiplex PCR reads via MiXCR and lists one record per CDR3 protein. The sample lists about 120,000 distinct CDR3 sequences, 66% seen once, with around 13% in the top ten. This sample's RNA came from whole unsorted tissue. Specimen: lung tumor tissue. These receptors originate from a man in his thirties or forties with non-small cell lung cancer.

As for this clonotype: A read error may produce the germline difference seen at one junction end. The chain is built from TRBV4-1 and TRBJ1-2; D not certain. CDR1 MGHRA and CDR2 YSYEKL come from the germline V gene. The CDR3 loop spans 14 amino acids. The CDR3 sequence: CASSQTDGSYGYTF. CDR3 DNA: TGCGCCAGTAGCCAAACTGACGGTTCCTATGGCTACACCTTC.

This clonotype was observed at least ten times. The chain joins TRBV29-1 to TRBJ1-1, with TRBD1 matching 11 bases. The CDR3 runs 14 residues. The ends lost 7 bases at V and 4 bases at J; junction bases unmatched: 8. Germline CDR1 SQVTM, CDR2 ANQGSEA. CDR3 protein: CSAEFGTGGTEAFF. In DNA, the CDR3 is TGCAGCGCCGAATTTGGGACAGGGGGCACTGAAGCTTTCTTT.

To note about this clonotype: Germline and junction disagree at one end, which may indicate a read error. CDR3 bases: TGCGCCAGCAGCGAACCCTGGACTAACGGCCAAGAGACCCAGTACTTC. It codes for CASSEPWTNGQETQYF. This chain links TRBV12-3 or TRBV12-4 with TRBJ2-5, with D possibly matching TRBD2 (6 bases). This CDR3 spans 16 amino acids.

Of note for this clonotype: This may be a read error: a much more frequent sequence differs by one nucleotide. The V call is TRBV6-6, the J call TRBJ1-2; D perhaps matches TRBD1 (6 bases). Germline assignment: CDR1 MNHNY and CDR2 SVGAGI (reference sequence). The length of the CDR3 is 13 residues. CDR3 coding DNA: TGTGGCAGCACAGGGAGGCTTAACTATGGCTACACCTTC. Amino acid sequence: CGSTGRLNYGYTF.

This clonotype was counted a single time. An end of the junction differs from the germline gene, which may be a read error. DNA of the CDR3: TGTGCCAGCAGCTCGGCTCGGCTGGGGTACAATGAGCAGTTATTC. Protein sequence: CASSSARLGYNEQLF. This chain joins TRBV11-2 and TRBJ2-1; D unresolved. Germline-derived CDR1 and CDR2 are SGHAT and FQNNGV. This CDR3 comprises 15 residues. The full variable domain, its missing parts supplied by reference TRBV11-2 and TRBJ2-1, is EAGVAQSPRYKIIEKRQSVAFWCNPISGHATLYWYQQILGQGPKLLIQFQNNGVVDDSQLPKDRFSAERLKGVDSTLKIQPAKLEDSAVYLCASSSARLGYNEQLFGPGTRLTVL.

For this clonotype: This clone may be a read error of a much larger clone one base away. This chain connects TRBV20-1 to TRBJ2-7; D is perhaps TRBD1 or TRBD2 (5 bases each). The CDR3 consists of 13 residues. From germline, CDR1 is DFQATT and CDR2 SNEGSKA (reference sequence). CDR3 sequence reads: CSARGTGADELYF. The CDR3 coding sequence is TGCAGTGCTAGAGGGACCGGGGCGGACGAGCTGTACTTC.

The chain uses TRBV4-2 and TRBJ1-6; D remains ambiguous. Looked up from germline, CDR1 is LGHNA and CDR2 is YNFKEQ. This CDR3 contains 16 residues. Trimming removed 2 bases from V and 9 bases from J, with 17 bases in between. The CDR3 DNA reads TGTGCCAGCAGCCAATTCAACAGTGGGAATAGTTCACCCCTCCACTTT. Protein: CASSQFNSGNSSPLHF.

As concerns this clonotype: Germline and junction disagree at one end, which may indicate a read error. This chain joins TRBV11-2 and TRBJ2-1; D is perhaps TRBD2 (5 bases). The CDR3 runs to 17 residues. Per germline, CDR1 SGHAT and CDR2 FQNNGV. CDR3 residues: CASSLGSAGRENNGQFF. The CDR3 DNA reads as TGTGCCAGCAGCTTAGGATCGGCAGGCCGGGAAAACAATGGGCAGTTCTTC.

This chain's CDR3 is CSVETGGTCEQYF. For the CDR3, the DNA is TGCAGTGTTGAGACAGGGGGTACCTGCGAGCAGTACTTC. The chain is built from TRBV20-1 and TRBJ2-7, with TRBD1 matching 9 bases. The CDR3 has 13 amino acids. Germline V gene lookup returns CDR1 DFQATT and CDR2 SNEGSKA (reference sequence). Trimming removed 7 bases from V and 6 bases from J; junction bases left unmatched: 10.

In nucleotides, the CDR3 is TGCAGTGCCCGACAGGCTCGCGGGGGGGCCTTATACATCTGGGAGCTGTTTTTT. As protein: CSARQARGGALYIWELFF. The V gene is TRBV20-1, the J gene TRBJ2-2, with TRBD2 identical over 9 bases. V dropped 6 bases and J dropped 9; count of bases not matched to a gene: 23. This CDR3 has 18 residues. Germline CDR1 DFQATT, CDR2 SNEGSKA (reference sequence).